This T cell receptor (beta chain) was obtained from a study of cytomegalovirus exposure and HLA in healthy donors. Only in-frame clones appear in the TCRdb table, and some are missing; sequencing was by immunoSEQ multiplex PCR. In the table there are roughly 130,000 clones, about 90% of which are singletons. V lost 0 bases and J lost 3, with 15 bases in between. This CDR3 comprises 16 residues. CDR1 and CDR2 from the germline V gene are GTSNPN and SVGIG (reference sequence). The chain carries TRBV30 and TRBJ2-1; tentative D call: TRBD2 (5 bases). The sequence came from a man aged 30 to 39 in good health and CMV-seronegative. The sample consisted of PBMCs. CDR3 sequence: CAWSVPPLTNYNEQFF. The CDR3 DNA is TGTGCCTGGAGTGTACCCCCCCTGACTAACTACAATGAGCAGTTCTTC. Full variable domain (missing parts from reference TRBV30 and TRBJ2-1): SQTIHQWPATLVQPVGSPLSLECTVEGTSNPNLYWYRQAAGRGLQLLFYSVGIGQISSEVPQNLSASRPQDRQFILSSKKLLLSDSGFYLCAWSVPPLTNYNEQFFGPGTRLTVL.